This passage covers 14 T cell receptor beta chains from one sample sequenced in a study of beta chain features in type 1 diabetes. All of the isolated RNA was reverse transcribed, so expressed TCRB transcripts were sequenced. TCRdb's copy holds only in-frame clones and misses some; the assay was immunoSEQ multiplex PCR. The profile shows more than 300,000 clones, roughly an eighth of them singletons. No antigen is known for these receptors. Study outcomes and limitations: People with Type 1 diabetes carried modestly yet significantly shorter TCRB CDR3s in all four CD4+ subsets.

The specimen sequenced was naive CD4+ T cells from blood. Receptor source: a woman under 30 with type 1 diabetes.

Worth noting for this clone: Other DNA sequences in this specimen translate into the identical CDR3. V gene TRBV5-4 combines with J gene TRBJ2-5; a weak D match, TRBD2 (5 bases). This CDR3 has 13 amino acids. Germline V CDR1 and CDR2: SGHNT, YYREEE (reference sequence). V was cut by 2 bases and J by 1 base, with 6 bases left in between. CDR3 in amino acids: CASSLSGQETQYF. CDR3 sequence (DNA): TGTGCCAGCAGCTTAAGCGGCCAAGAGACCCAGTACTTC.

A few counts support this clone. The chain recombines TRBV7-2 with TRBJ2-7, with TRBD2 matching over 7 bases. The CDR3 loop spans 15 amino acids. The junction had 6 bases not matched to a gene; V was cut back by 1 base and J by 3 bases. Germline V CDR1 and CDR2: SGHTA, FQGNSA. CDR3 residues: CASSLVVTSSYEQYF. The CDR3 nucleotides are TGTGCCAGCAGCTTAGTTGTGACTAGCAGCTACGAGCAGTACTTC.

This clone occurred a few times. J is TRBJ1-5 and V is TRBV25-1; D may be TRBD1 (5 bases). The CDR3 length is 12 residues. Germline CDR1 and CDR2: MGHDK and SYGVNS. Trimming shortened V by 4 bases and J by 12 bases, and 13 bases separated the two germline ends. The CDR3 DNA is TGTGCCAGCAGTGGGGGCCTCGATGACCAGCATTTT. Translating gives CASSGGLDDQHF.

This clone was recorded a few times. This chain links TRBV5-1 with TRBJ2-3; TRBD2 matches at 10 bases. V shed 4 bases and J 6 bases; nucleotides not matched to a gene: 8. The CDR3 extends over 15 amino acids. Germline V gives CDR1 SGHRS, CDR2 YFSETQ. As DNA, the CDR3 is TGCGCCAGCAGCATTCCGACTAGCGGGCGGGATACGCAGTATTTT. Protein: CASSIPTSGRDTQYF.

The chain links TRBV2 to TRBJ1-5, with D hard to call. V shed 6 bases and J shed 11 bases, with 17 bases lying between them. Germline CDR1 SNHLY, CDR2 FYNNEI. CDR3 length equals 13 residues. DNA for the CDR3: TGTGCCAGCAGGGCGGGTCCCCTTTCGTCCCAGCATTTT. It specifies CASRAGPLSSQHF.

The V gene is TRBV7-9, the J gene TRBJ2-5, with 7 bases lining up with TRBD1. The V gene end was trimmed by 6 bases and the J gene end by 2 bases; junction bases not matched to a gene: 9. The CDR3 loop spans 15 amino acids. Germline V gives CDR1 SEHNR, CDR2 FQNEAQ (reference sequence). The CDR3 loop is CASRDTGESQETQYF. The CDR3 DNA reads as TGTGCCAGCAGGGACACAGGGGAGAGTCAAGAGACCCAGTACTTC. Full variable domain (missing parts from reference TRBV7-9 and TRBJ2-5): DTGVSQNPRHKITKRGQNVTFRCDPISEHNRLYWYRQTLGQGPEFLTYFQNEAQLEKSRLLSDRFSAERPKGSFSTLEIQRTEQGDSAMYLCASRDTGESQETQYFGPGTRLLVL.

The genes are TRBV13 and TRBJ2-7; TRBD2 matches at 10 bases. V was pared by 5 bases and J by 5 bases, with 6 bases of the junction left unmatched. The CDR3 totals 14 residues. The V gene's germline CDR1 is PRHDT and CDR2 FYEKMQ (reference sequence). As DNA, the CDR3 is TGTGCCAGCAGCAATAGCGGGAGGCTCGACGAGCAGTACTTC. Its protein product is CASSNSGRLDEQYF. The entire variable domain, with the rest obtained from reference TRBV13 and TRBJ2-7, is as follows: AAGVIQSPRHLIKEKRETATLKCYPIPRHDTVYWYQQGPGQDPQFLISFYEKMQSDKGSIPDRFSAQQFSDYHSELNMSSLELGDSALYFCASSNSGRLDEQYFGPGTRLTVT.

The chain uses TRBV18 and TRBJ2-3, with D tentatively TRBD2 (6 bases). Germline V gene lookup returns CDR1 KGHSH and CDR2 LQKENI. The V and J ends lost 3 bases and 6 bases respectively, with 19 bases between them. CDR3 length: 16 amino acids. In DNA form, the CDR3 reads TGTGCCAGCTCACCGACCGGGTCCTCGGGGGTGGATACGCAGTATTTT. Protein sequence: CASSPTGSSGVDTQYF.

This clone was seen only a few times. The rearrangement uses TRBV6-5 and TRBJ2-4, with a weak D call TRBD1 (6 bases). CDR3 size: 14 residues. V was shortened by 5 bases and J by 6 bases, with 14 bases between the two germline ends. Germline V gene data show CDR1 as MNHEY and CDR2 as SVGAGI. The chain's CDR3 is CASSRHREGNIQYF. For the CDR3, the DNA is TGTGCCAGCAGTAGACACAGGGAAGGAAACATTCAGTACTTC.

There are a few counts of this clone. The genes are TRBV6-5 and TRBJ1-2; TRBD1 is a possible D gene (6 bases). CDR1 and CDR2 from the germline V gene are MNHEY and SVGAGI. Trimming removed 6 bases at V and 1 base at J, with 15 bases between. The CDR3 covers 15 residues. CDR3 in DNA: TGTGCCAGCAGCCGTGACAGGAGTAATAACTATGGCTACACCTTC. This sequence encodes CASSRDRSNNYGYTF.

This clone showed up just a few times. This rearrangement joins TRBV5-1 to TRBJ2-1, with D unclear. Germline V lookup: CDR1 SGHRS, CDR2 YFSETQ. CDR3 length equals 15 residues. The V and J ends lost 3 bases and 2 bases respectively, with 12 bases between them. CDR3 in DNA: TGCGCCAGCAGCTCCTTAGTGTACGCCTACAATGAGCAGTTCTTC. It yields the protein CASSSLVYAYNEQFF.

J is TRBJ1-6 and V is TRBV7-8; D is ambiguous. This CDR3 has 14 residues. Germline CDR1 SGHVS, CDR2 FQNEAQ. Deletions cut 3 bases from V and 13 bases from J, with 16 bases between. This CDR3 reads CASSLGGYSRPLHF. In DNA form, the CDR3 reads TGTGCCAGCAGCTTGGGCGGGTATTCAAGGCCCCTCCACTTT.

This clone came up a few times. This sequence joins TRBV5-6 and TRBJ2-1; D might be TRBD1 (6 bases). Trimming pared 6 bases from V and 13 bases from J, leaving 26 bases between. This CDR3 is 15 amino acids long. Germline assignment: CDR1 SGHDT and CDR2 YYEEEE. The CDR3 loop reads CASTIRGSKLKLQFF. CDR3 nucleotides: TGTGCCAGCACCATCAGGGGCTCCAAGTTGAAATTACAGTTCTTC.

CDR3 DNA: TGTGCCTTTTCGACTAGCGGGAGGGGAAATGAGCAGTTCTTC. Amino acids: CAFSTSGRGNEQFF. The chain links TRBV30 to TRBJ2-1; 14 bases are a match to TRBD2. The V segment lost 7 bases and the J segment 7 bases; nucleotides outside the gene matches: 6. Germline loops: CDR1 GTSNPN, CDR2 SVGIG (reference sequence). The CDR3 length is 14 residues.